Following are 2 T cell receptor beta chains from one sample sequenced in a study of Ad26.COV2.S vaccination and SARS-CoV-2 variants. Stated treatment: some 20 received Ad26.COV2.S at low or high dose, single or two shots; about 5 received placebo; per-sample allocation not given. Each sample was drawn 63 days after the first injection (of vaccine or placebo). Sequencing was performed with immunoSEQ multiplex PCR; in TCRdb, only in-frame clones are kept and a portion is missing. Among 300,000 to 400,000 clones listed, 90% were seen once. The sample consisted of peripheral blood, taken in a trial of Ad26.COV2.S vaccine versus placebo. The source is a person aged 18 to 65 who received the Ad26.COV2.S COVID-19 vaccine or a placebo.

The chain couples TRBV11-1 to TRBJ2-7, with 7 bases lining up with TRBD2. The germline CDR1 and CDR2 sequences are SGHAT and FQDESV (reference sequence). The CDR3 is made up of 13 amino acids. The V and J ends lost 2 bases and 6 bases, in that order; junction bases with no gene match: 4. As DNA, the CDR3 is TGTGCCAGCAGCTTATTGGGGGGGTTCGAGCAGTACGTC. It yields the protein CASSLLGGFEQYV.

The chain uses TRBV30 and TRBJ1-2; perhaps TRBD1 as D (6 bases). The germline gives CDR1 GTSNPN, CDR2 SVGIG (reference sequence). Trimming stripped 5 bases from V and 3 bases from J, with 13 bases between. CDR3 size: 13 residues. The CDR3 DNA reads TGTGCCTGGGAAACGACAGGAGACTATGGCTACACCTTC. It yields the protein CAWETTGDYGYTF.